This passage covers 9 T cell receptor beta chains from one sample sequenced in a study of beta chain features in type 1 diabetes. The investigators reverse transcribed all of the isolated RNA, so they sequenced expressed TCRB transcripts. The protocol was immunoSEQ multiplex PCR, while the TCRdb copy is restricted to in-frame clones and leaves out a portion. The sample lists roughly 450,000 clones, more than 11% occurring once. The sequencing sample was made of naive CD4+ T cells from blood. These receptors were taken from a young man in good health.

The chain links TRBV6-5 to TRBJ2-3; D is possibly TRBD2 (5 bases). The CDR3 is 13 amino acids. Trimming cost V 1 base and J 8 bases, with 10 bases left between them. Germline-derived CDR1 and CDR2 are MNHEY and SVGAGI. The CDR3 DNA reads TGTGCCAGCAGTTACTTCGAGGCGGGTACGCAGTATTTT. It specifies CASSYFEAGTQYF.

This clone has a handful of counts. V is TRBV4-2 and J is TRBJ2-2, with 7 nucleotides matching TRBD1. Germline V gene sequence: CDR1 LGHNA, CDR2 YNFKEQ. There are 17 residues in the CDR3. V lost 0 bases, J lost 4 bases, and 8 bases stayed unmatched. CDR3 loop: CASSQDEGQIITGELFF. CDR3 DNA: TGTGCCAGCAGCCAAGATGAGGGACAGATTATCACCGGGGAGCTGTTTTTT.

This clone was detected a few times. This sequence joins TRBV4-3 and TRBJ2-1; a possible D gene is TRBD2 (6 bases). V was cut by 7 bases and J by 8 bases, with 18 bases left in between. The CDR3 runs 14 residues. CDR1 and CDR2 from the germline V gene are LGHNA and YSLEER. DNA for the CDR3: TGCGCCAGCACATTAACGGGGAGGTTGGATGAGCAGTTCTTC. Protein: CASTLTGRLDEQFF.

This clone was detected a few times. This chain connects TRBV30 to TRBJ2-7; 9 bases are a match to TRBD2. The CDR3 totals 15 residues. V trimming: 2 bases; J trimming: 4 bases; junction bases outside the gene matches: 9. Germline-derived CDR1 and CDR2 are GTSNPN and SVGIG (reference sequence). The CDR3 protein is CAWSFGGRAWYEQYV. Written as DNA, the CDR3 is TGTGCCTGGAGTTTTGGCGGGAGGGCCTGGTACGAGCAGTACGTC.

On this clone: The same CDR3 arises from other DNA sequences in this sample as well. J is TRBJ1-1 and V is TRBV25-1; tentative D call: TRBD1 (5 bases). V lost 1 base and J 1 base, leaving 10 bases between the germline ends. Germline assignment: CDR1 MGHDK and CDR2 SYGVNS. The CDR3 runs to 15 residues. DNA for the CDR3: TGTGCCAGCAGTGAATGGCAGGGAAGGAACACTGAAGCTTTCTTT. This sequence encodes CASSEWQGRNTEAFF.

In this sample, this clone turned up many times. The chain has TRBV4-3 and TRBJ2-5; TRBD2 matches at 12 bases. Losses at the gene ends were 0 bases for V and 7 bases for J; bases not matched to a gene: 3. The CDR3 has 15 residues. Germline CDR1 reads LGHNA; CDR2 reads YSLEER. The CDR3 nucleotides read TGCGCCAGCAGCCAAGAACTAGCGGGGGGACGGACCCAGTACTTC. Its protein product is CASSQELAGGRTQYF.

This clone was found a few times. Within the sample, other DNA sequences also encode this same CDR3. This chain joins TRBV7-2 and TRBJ1-2; no definite D call. Trimming cost V 1 base and J 5 bases, with 8 bases left between them. The CDR3 has 13 residues. Germline V gene data show CDR1 as SGHTA and CDR2 as FQGNSA. The DNA for the CDR3 is TGTGCCAGCAGCTTAGATGGAAATTATGGCTACACCTTC. Its protein is CASSLDGNYGYTF.

J is TRBJ1-5 and V is TRBV27, with D unresolved. The CDR3 contains 12 residues. Trimming cost V 7 bases and J 6 bases, with 10 bases left between them. Germline V lookup: CDR1 MNHEY, CDR2 SMNVEV (reference sequence). The chain's CDR3 is CASTSWGQPQHF. The CDR3 DNA reads TGTGCCAGCACCTCGTGGGGTCAGCCCCAGCATTTT.

This clone has more than one count but fewer than ten. Other DNA sequences from this sample encode an identical CDR3 as well. The V call is TRBV7-9, the J call TRBJ1-1; D is unclear. The CDR3 runs 13 residues. V gave up 0 bases and J gave up 2 bases, with 4 bases separating them. CDR1 and CDR2 from the germline V gene are SEHNR and FQNEAQ (reference sequence). The CDR3 region has the DNA TGTGCCAGCAGCTTAGCGCCCAACACTGAAGCTTTCTTT. Translating gives CASSLAPNTEAFF.